The present entry profiles one T cell receptor (beta chain) with its context. The entry originates in a study of blood T cell repertoires in COVID-19. The wider study: COVID-19 samples, acute and convalescent, were from the United States, Italy and Spain. PBMCs, B-cell-depleted T cells, or T cells were the source of the cDNA or gDNA that made up the material.

The length of the CDR3 is 15 residues. Per germline, CDR1 SGHRS and CDR2 YFSETQ. The junction had 6 bases not matched to a gene; V was cut back by 3 bases and J by 2 bases. Methods used by the authors: Amplification with reference gene primers provided the estimates of nucleated cell counts. Sequenced by immunoSEQ multiplex PCR; TCRdb stores in-frame clones only, minus some. The V and J calls and clone size were taken over from that table, and D and trimming were inferred from the DNA. This sample has around 64,000 clones, with roughly 89% found just once. This rearrangement joins TRBV5-1 to TRBJ2-5; TRBD1 agrees at 8 bases. The sequence was collected from a man aged 25 to 40 with acute or convalescent COVID-19. Sequencing used peripheral blood. CDR3 loop: CASSWPGTGQETQYF. The CDR3 DNA is TGCGCCAGCAGCTGGCCTGGGACAGGACAAGAGACCCAGTACTTC.